The source of this T cell receptor (beta chain) is a study of blood T cell repertoires in COVID-19. Study-wide background: Sources were T cells, B-cell-depleted T cells, or PBMCs; the material itself was cDNA or gDNA.

The V end lost 6 bases, the J end lost 0 bases, and 14 bases lay between the germline ends. Germline V gene data show CDR1 as MNHGY and CDR2 as SVAAGI. CDR3 size: 15 residues. Participants were placed into cohorts based on the clinical history they reported. Clones were sequenced by immunoSEQ multiplex PCR, and TCRdb holds only the in-frame ones, with some missing. The sample contains about 210,000 clones, approximately 86% of which appear only once. Sequenced sample: PBMCs or T cells enriched from blood (not recorded which). The chain has TRBV6-9 and TRBJ1-1, with D maybe TRBD1 (6 bases). The receptor was derived from a woman in her thirties or forties with acute COVID-19. The CDR3 protein is CASRRWTVMNTEAFF. The CDR3 bases are TGTGCCAGCAGACGGTGGACAGTTATGAACACTGAAGCTTTCTTT.